These 10 T cell receptor beta chains were all obtained from the same sample, sequenced in a study of OX40 agonist ivuxolimab in advanced cancers. Clones were sequenced by immunoSEQ multiplex PCR, and TCRdb holds only the in-frame ones, with some missing. The sample holds about 77,000 clones, roughly 87% seen once. The input for sequencing was CD4+ or CD8+ T cells sorted from blood, taken in a trial of the OX40 agonist ivuxolimab. Receptors were obtained from an adult with an advanced solid tumor such as melanoma, head and neck, liver or kidney cancer.

The chain is built from TRBV11-1 and TRBJ1-2; no clear D. V was clipped by 5 bases and J by 5 bases, with 9 bases between them. Germline V CDR1 and CDR2: SGHAT, FQDESV (reference sequence). The CDR3 length is 12 residues. The CDR3 region is CASSPSGYGYTF. CDR3 DNA: TGTGCCAGCAGCCCAAGCGGGTATGGCTACACCTTC.

This chain joins TRBV5-4 and TRBJ1-2; D is uncertain. The germline V gene has CDR1 SGHNT and CDR2 YYREEE (reference sequence). This CDR3 region has 13 residues. Trimming left V 0 bases short and J 2 bases short, with 5 bases between. CDR3 DNA sequence: TGTGCCAGCAGCTTGGAAAGGAACTATGGCTACACCTTC. Encoded protein: CASSLERNYGYTF.

The rearrangement links TRBV6-5 to TRBJ2-1; D possibly corresponds to TRBD1 (6 bases). V was shortened by 2 bases and J by 0 bases, with 8 bases between the two germline ends. CDR1 and CDR2 from the germline V gene are MNHEY and SVGAGI. The CDR3 length is 15 residues. This chain's CDR3 is CASSYRDISYNEQFF. The CDR3, as DNA: TGTGCCAGCAGTTACAGGGACATCTCCTACAATGAGCAGTTCTTC.

V usage is TRBV7-2 and J usage is TRBJ2-7; no clear D. The V end was cut by 1 base, the J end by 3 bases, with 10 bases between. The germline V gene encodes CDR1 SGHTA and CDR2 FQGNSA. The CDR3 totals 14 residues. This CDR3 reads CASSLGTEIYEQYF. Written as DNA, the CDR3 is TGTGCCAGCAGCTTAGGTACAGAGATCTACGAGCAGTACTTC.

V and J are TRBV28 and TRBJ1-1; D call uncertain. The ends were cut back, 0 bases at V and 2 bases at J, with 10 bases in the middle. Germline V gene lookup returns CDR1 MDHEN and CDR2 SYDVKM. The CDR3 is made up of 15 amino acids. The CDR3 spells CASSLWSEANTEAFF. The CDR3 DNA reads TGTGCCAGCAGTTTATGGTCAGAAGCAAACACTGAAGCTTTCTTT.

This sequence joins TRBV6-5 and TRBJ1-6, with 7 nucleotides matching TRBD1. The ends lost 2 bases at V and 7 bases at J; junction bases unmatched: 5. Germline V gene sequence: CDR1 MNHEY, CDR2 SVGAGI. CDR3 size: 15 residues. The CDR3 region is CASSYRGGGNSPLHF. As DNA, the CDR3 is TGTGCCAGCAGTTACAGAGGAGGGGGCAATTCACCCCTCCACTTT.

V gene TRBV5-1 combines with J gene TRBJ2-2; TRBD1 is a possible D gene (6 bases). V gave up 2 bases and J gave up 5 bases, with 13 bases separating them. The CDR3 sequence is 15 residues long. Germline V CDR1 and CDR2: SGHRS, YFSETQ. The chain's CDR3 is CASSFASRGTGELFF. DNA for the CDR3: TGCGCCAGCAGCTTCGCATCGAGGGGGACCGGGGAGCTGTTTTTT. The full variable domain, its missing parts supplied by reference TRBV5-1 and TRBJ2-2, is KAGVTQTPRYLIKTRGQQVTLSCSPISGHRSVSWYQQTPGQGLQFLFEYFSETQRNKGNFPGRFSGRQFSNSRSEMNVSTLELGDSALYLCASSFASRGTGELFFGEGSRLTVL.

The chain uses TRBV7-2 and TRBJ2-2; D is unclear. The V end lost 5 bases, the J end lost 2 bases, and 12 bases lay between the germline ends. The CDR3 totals 15 residues. Germline lookup yields CDR1 SGHTA and CDR2 FQGNSA. The CDR3 spells CASSPRTVNTGELFF. In DNA form, the CDR3 reads TGTGCCAGCAGCCCCAGGACGGTAAACACCGGGGAGCTGTTTTTT. The whole variable domain, remainder taken from reference TRBV7-2 and TRBJ2-2, is GAGVSQSPSNKVTEKGKDVELRCDPISGHTALYWYRQSLGQGLEFLIYFQGNSAPDKSGLPSDRFSAERTGGSVSTLTIQRTQQEDSAVYLCASSPRTVNTGELFFGEGSRLTVL.

As concerns this clone: Different DNA sequences within this sample yield the same CDR3. The chain recombines TRBV7-2 with TRBJ1-3; no clear D. Germline V gene data show CDR1 as SGHTA and CDR2 as FQGNSA. V was clipped by 4 bases and J by 3 bases, with 7 bases between them. The CDR3 runs 13 residues. CDR3: CASSSSGGNTIYF. The DNA for the CDR3 is TGTGCCAGCAGCTCCTCTGGTGGAAACACCATATATTTT.

This rearrangement joins TRBV7-8 to TRBJ2-7, with D perhaps being TRBD1 or TRBD2 (5 bases each). V gave up 6 bases and J gave up 1 base, with 10 bases separating them. Germline CDR1 and CDR2: SGHVS and FQNEAQ. The CDR3 contains 13 residues. The CDR3 is CASRPGPSYEQYF. CDR3 bases: TGTGCCAGCAGGCCGGGGCCTTCCTACGAGCAGTACTTC.